One sample yielded the 21 T cell receptor beta chains listed below, sequenced in a study of blood T cell repertoires in COVID-19. Libraries were prepared by immunoSEQ multiplex PCR; TCRdb keeps only in-frame clonotypes and omits some of them. In the table there are approximately 180,000 clones, approximately 83% of which are singletons. Sequenced material: peripheral blood. The receptors were sampled from a man between 60 and 75 years old with acute or convalescent COVID-19.

The CDR3 bases are TGTGCCAGCAGCGCCGGATCGGACAGGCTTTACGAGCAGTACTTC. It encodes CASSAGSDRLYEQYF. V and J are TRBV9 and TRBJ2-7; 7 positions agree with TRBD1. With V trimmed by 3 bases and J by 4 bases, 10 bases remained unmatched. The V gene's germline CDR1 is SGDLS and CDR2 YYNGEE. This CDR3 is 15 amino acids long.

The chain employs TRBV4-1 and TRBJ1-2; 7 bases map to TRBD1. Looked up from germline, CDR1 is MGHRA and CDR2 is YSYEKL. The CDR3 is 13 residues long. V lost 5 bases to trimming and J lost 4 bases; unmatched junction nucleotides: 4. The CDR3 region is CASSGQALYGYTF. In nucleotides, the CDR3 is TGCGCCAGCAGCGGACAGGCGCTCTATGGCTACACCTTC.

The V gene is TRBV7-8, the J gene TRBJ1-2; D possibly corresponds to TRBD1 (6 bases). The CDR3 runs to 15 residues. From germline, CDR1 is SGHVS and CDR2 FQNEAQ. Trimming removed 1 base from V and 4 bases from J, with 13 bases in between. CDR3 bases: TGTGCCAGCAGCTTAGGGGGCCAGGGGTTCTATGGCTACACCTTC. This gives the protein CASSLGGQGFYGYTF. Combining the CDR3 with reference TRBV7-8 and TRBJ1-2 gives the whole variable domain GAGVSQSPRYKVAKRGQDVALRCDPISGHVSLFWYQQALGQGPEFLTYFQNEAQLDKSGLPSDRFFAERPEGSVSTLKIQRTQQEDSAVYLCASSLGGQGFYGYTFGSGTRLTVV.

Notes on this clone: Other nucleotide sequences in the sample specify the same CDR3. V gene TRBV25-1 combines with J gene TRBJ1-3; a weak D match, TRBD1 (6 bases). This CDR3 has 14 residues. From germline, CDR1 is MGHDK and CDR2 SYGVNS. Trimming removed 5 bases at V and 0 bases at J, with 8 bases between. CDR3 sequence (DNA): TGTGCCAGCAGTACAGGGAGCTCTGGAAACACCATATATTTT. Encoded protein: CASSTGSSGNTIYF.

The rearrangement links TRBV7-2 to TRBJ2-5; 7 positions match TRBD1. J gave up 5 bases and V 3 bases, and 6 bases lay outside the gene matches. CDR3 length: 14 amino acids. CDR1 and CDR2 from the germline V gene are SGHTA and FQGNSA. The CDR3 DNA sequence: TGTGCCAGCAGCTTGGACAGGACAAGGGAGACCCAGTACTTC. This codes for CASSLDRTRETQYF.

J is TRBJ2-2 and V is TRBV7-2; D not certain. The CDR3 totals 15 residues. Germline CDR1 reads SGHTA; CDR2 reads FQGNSA. The V end lost 1 base, the J end lost 2 bases, and 8 bases lay between the germline ends. The CDR3 loop reads CASSLGSSNTGELFF. The CDR3 DNA reads TGTGCCAGCAGCTTAGGTAGCTCCAACACCGGGGAGCTGTTTTTT.

The chain recombines TRBV7-9 with TRBJ2-7, with TRBD2 matching 12 bases. V lost 1 base to trimming and J lost 4 bases; unmatched junction nucleotides: 8. CDR1 and CDR2 from the germline V gene are SEHNR and FQNEAQ (reference sequence). The CDR3 totals 17 residues. The CDR3 DNA follows: TGTGCCAGCAGCTTAGGCGCTCGGCTAGCGGGAGGGTACGAGCAGTACTTC. Translation: CASSLGARLAGGYEQYF.

The V and J genes are TRBV28 and TRBJ1-5; 9 bases fit TRBD1. Losses at the gene ends were 6 bases for V and 2 bases for J; bases not matched to a gene: 8. The CDR3 loop spans 16 amino acids. CDR1 and CDR2 (germline): MDHEN, SYDVKM. CDR3 in DNA: TGTGCCAGCAGCGAGATCCGGACAGGGGGCAATCAGCCCCAGCATTTT. Protein: CASSEIRTGGNQPQHF. Full variable domain (outside the CDR3, taken from reference TRBV28 and TRBJ1-5): DVKVTQSSRYLVKRTGEKVFLECVQDMDHENMFWYRQDPGLGLRLIYFSYDVKMKEKGDIPEGYSVSREKKERFSLILESASTNQTSMYLCASSEIRTGGNQPQHFGDGTRLSIL.

The chain joins TRBV5-8 to TRBJ1-3; 8 bases align to TRBD1. The germline V gene has CDR1 SGHTS and CDR2 YDEGEE. This CDR3 has 16 residues. Losses at the gene ends were 3 bases for V and 0 bases for J; bases not matched to a gene: 5. CDR3 nucleotides: TGTGCCAGCAGCTCGGGGGACAGGACCTCTGGAAACACCATATATTTT. Translating it yields CASSSGDRTSGNTIYF.

The rearrangement uses TRBV6-6 and TRBJ2-3; TRBD2 is a possible D gene (7 bases). V lost 0 bases and J 4 bases, leaving 11 bases between the germline ends. The V gene's germline CDR1 is MNHNY and CDR2 SVGAGI (reference sequence). The CDR3 length is 15 residues. The CDR3 sequence: CASSYSGEGADTQYF. The DNA for the CDR3 is TGTGCCAGCAGTTACTCGGGGGAGGGGGCAGATACGCAGTATTTT.

This sequence joins TRBV4-2 and TRBJ1-6; 8 bases agree with TRBD1. Trimming at V came to 2 bases and at J to 8 bases, leaving 5 bases not matched to a gene. The CDR3 loop spans 15 amino acids. CDR1 is LGHNA, CDR2 YNFKEQ, per germline. The chain's CDR3 is CASSQPDREHSPLHF. In nucleotides, the CDR3 is TGTGCCAGCAGCCAACCGGACAGGGAACATTCACCCCTCCACTTT.

The genes are TRBV5-8 and TRBJ2-2, with 7 bases aligning to TRBD2. CDR3 length: 16 amino acids. CDR1 and CDR2 (germline): SGHTS, YDEGEE. The trim removed 5 bases at V and 6 bases at J, leaving 13 bases unmatched. This chain's CDR3 is CASSSHSGHNSGELFF. In DNA form, the CDR3 reads TGTGCCAGCAGTTCCCATAGCGGGCATAACTCCGGGGAGCTGTTTTTT.

The chain's CDR3 is CASSQDPSGRVGTDTQYF. CDR3 nucleotide sequence: TGTGCCAGCAGCCAAGACCCTAGCGGGAGAGTTGGCACAGATACGCAGTATTTT. J is TRBJ2-3 and V is TRBV3-1 (or the pseudogene TRBV3-2), with 10 nucleotides matching TRBD2. J lost 1 base, V lost 0 bases, and 7 bases had no gene match. The CDR3 has 18 amino acids. Germline lookup yields CDR1 LGHDT and CDR2 YNNKEL (reference sequence).

The CDR3 DNA reads as TGTGCCATCAGTGAGTCAGGGGACGAGCAGTACTTC. Its protein product is CAISESGDEQYF. The chain is built from TRBV10-3 and TRBJ2-7; D is possibly TRBD1 (5 bases). The length of the CDR3 is 12 residues. The germline V gene encodes CDR1 ENHRY and CDR2 SYGVKD. Trimming took 0 bases from V and 5 from J, leaving 5 bases between them.

V and J are TRBV19 and TRBJ2-5, with no clear D. Trimming shortened V by 6 bases and J by 3 bases, and 11 bases separated the two germline ends. Germline CDR1 and CDR2: LNHDA and SQIVND (reference sequence). This CDR3 is built from 13 residues. The DNA of the CDR3 is TGTGCCAGTAGAATCGGTCCCGAAGAGACCCAGTACTTC. It translates to CASRIGPEETQYF. Together with reference TRBV19 and TRBJ2-5, the CDR3 gives the full variable domain: DGGITQSPKYLFRKEGQNVTLSCEQNLNHDAMYWYRQDPGQGLRLIYYSQIVNDFQKGDIAEGYSVSREKKESFPLTVTSAQKNPTAFYLCASRIGPEETQYFGPGTRLLVL.

The genes are TRBV14 and TRBJ1-6; 10 bases align to TRBD1. This CDR3 has 18 residues. V shed 1 base, J shed 9 bases, and the junction held 12 bases outside the gene matches. The V gene's germline CDR1 is SGHDN and CDR2 FVKESK. For the CDR3, the DNA is TGTGCCAGCAGCCAAGCGGGTAGCTGGGACAGGGGCGTTTCACCCCTCCACTTT. It yields the protein CASSQAGSWDRGVSPLHF.

In its sample, this clone was seen a few times. This chain uses TRBV28 with TRBJ2-5; 11 bases line up with TRBD2. CDR3 length: 16 residues. Germline CDR1 MDHEN, CDR2 SYDVKM. J lost 2 bases, V lost 5 bases, and 7 bases had no gene match. This CDR3 reads CASSIPSGRTQETQYF. CDR3 in DNA: TGTGCCAGCAGTATCCCTAGCGGGAGGACTCAAGAGACCCAGTACTTC.

The gene calls are TRBV7-9 and TRBJ2-1; TRBD2 matches 10 bases. The CDR3 consists of 15 residues. Germline V gene lookup returns CDR1 SEHNR and CDR2 FQNEAQ (reference sequence). V was pared by 1 base and J by 7 bases, with 4 bases of the junction left unmatched. Written as DNA, the CDR3 is TGTGCCAGCAGCTTAGAGAGCGGGAGGGGAAATGAGCAGTTCTTC. Its protein product is CASSLESGRGNEQFF.

The chain recombines TRBV7-2 with TRBJ2-3, with 9 bases aligning to TRBD1. CDR1 and CDR2 (germline): SGHTA, FQGNSA. The CDR3 sequence is 13 residues long. After removal of 5 bases from V and 10 bases from J, the junction contained 7 bases not matched to a gene. The CDR3 nucleotides are TGTGCCAGCAGCCCACAGGGGGCGAGGGCGCAGTATTTT. Translated: CASSPQGARAQYF.

The chain is built from TRBV7-2 and TRBJ2-7; possible D gene TRBD2, 5 bases. The CDR3 is 13 residues long. With 6 bases removed from V and 4 bases from J, the gap between germline ends came to 13 bases. Germline CDR1 SGHTA, CDR2 FQGNSA. CDR3 sequence (DNA): TGTGCCAGCAGTTCCGGGATCTATTACGAGCAGTACTTC. Protein: CASSSGIYYEQYF.

The chain employs TRBV5-8 and TRBJ2-2, with D tentatively TRBD2 (6 bases). This CDR3 region has 15 residues. V shed 5 bases and J shed 3 bases, with 14 bases lying between them. CDR1 and CDR2 from the germline V gene are SGHTS and YDEGEE. DNA for the CDR3: TGTGCCAGCAGACTTTGGGGGAGGTACACCGGGGAGCTGTTTTTT. Translation: CASRLWGRYTGELFF.